The sequence of this T cell receptor (beta chain) was determined in a study of radiotherapy plus CTLA-4 blockade in lung cancer. About the study: With 31% of patients having disease control, objective responses were seen in approximately 18%. General study findings and limits: Reported findings show early blood T cell clone dynamics, with interferon-beta, best predicted response. There was expansion of tumor-derived TCR clones in blood after radiotherapy plus ipilimumab.

The CDR3 is 18 amino acids. The germline gives CDR1 SGDLS, CDR2 YYNGEE. V was clipped by 4 bases and J by 3 bases; unmatched bases: 11. TCRdb's copy holds only in-frame clones and misses some; the assay was immunoSEQ multiplex PCR. The sample lists 40,000 or so clones, roughly 65% seen once, with approximately 17% in the top ten. The study treated chemo-refractory metastatic non-small-cell lung cancer patients with focal radiation plus ipilimumab CTLA-4 blockade. Of note for this clone: Its antigen remains unknown.

The chain has TRBV9 and TRBJ2-1, with 12 bases lining up with TRBD2. The sample was peripheral blood, taken from a patient treated with radiotherapy plus ipilimumab. The TCR comes from a human donor with non-small cell lung cancer who had a partial response to radiotherapy plus ipilimumab. This CDR3 reads CASSSNPGLAGFYNEQFF. The CDR3 region has the DNA TGTGCCAGCAGCTCAAACCCGGGACTAGCGGGCTTCTACAATGAGCAGTTCTTC.